This entry describes one TCR beta chain. This entry comes from a study of T cell responses to AZD1222 COVID-19 vaccine. The germline gives CDR1 LGHNA, CDR2 YNFKEQ. Trimming removed 2 bases from V and 5 bases from J; junction bases left unmatched: 5. This CDR3 is 15 amino acids long. Clones were read by immunoSEQ multiplex PCR, and TCRdb kept only the in-frame ones, dropping some. The data show tens of thousands of clones, roughly nine tenths seen once. The V and J genes are TRBV4-2 and TRBJ2-3, with 9 bases matching TRBD2. Source: peripheral blood, taken 28 days after the second AZD1222 dose. The sequence was obtained from an adult who received the AZD1222 COVID-19 vaccine. CDR3 sequence (DNA): TGTGCCAGCAGCCAATTCGAGCGGGGGGTAGATACGCAGTATTTT. The encoded protein is CASSQFERGVDTQYF.